This T cell receptor beta chain was recorded in a study of T cells after yellow fever vaccination. The study's findings and limits: Among primary-vaccination clones, most reappeared after the booster, at about 95% for CD4 and roughly 90% for CD8.

Only a few counts were recorded for this clonotype. Its antigen is unknown. MiXCR, run by TCRdb on the 5' RACE reads, gives a single entry per CDR3 protein. There are 300,000 to 400,000 distinct CDR3 sequences in the sample; approximately 9% occur only once, and roughly 18% lies in the top ten. V lost 9 bases, J lost 7 bases, and 13 bases lay in between. The CDR3 is 13 residues long. The sequences come from PBMCs, collected on the day of the first yellow fever vaccination. This chain uses TRBV12-3 or TRBV12-4 with TRBJ1-6, with D unclear. The source of this sequence is a man aged 18 to 30 who received the YFV17D yellow fever vaccine. CDR3 region: CASTDMANSPLHF. CDR3 in DNA: TGTGCCAGTACCGACATGGCGAATTCACCCCTCCACTTT.